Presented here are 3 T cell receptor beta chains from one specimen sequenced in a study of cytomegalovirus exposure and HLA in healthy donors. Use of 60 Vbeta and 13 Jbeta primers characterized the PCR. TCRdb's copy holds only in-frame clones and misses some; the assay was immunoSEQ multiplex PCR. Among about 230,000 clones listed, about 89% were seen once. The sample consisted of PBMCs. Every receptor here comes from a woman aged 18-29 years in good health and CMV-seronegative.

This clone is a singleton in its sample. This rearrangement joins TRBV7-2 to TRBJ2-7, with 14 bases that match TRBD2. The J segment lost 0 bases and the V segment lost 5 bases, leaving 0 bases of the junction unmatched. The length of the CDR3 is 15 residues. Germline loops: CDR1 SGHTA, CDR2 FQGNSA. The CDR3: CASSGTSGSSYEQYF. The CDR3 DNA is TGTGCCAGCAGCGGGACTAGCGGGAGCTCCTACGAGCAGTACTTC.

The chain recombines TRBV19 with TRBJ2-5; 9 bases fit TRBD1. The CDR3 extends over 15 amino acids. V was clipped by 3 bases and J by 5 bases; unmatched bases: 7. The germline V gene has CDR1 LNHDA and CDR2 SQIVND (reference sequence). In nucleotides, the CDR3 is TGTGCCAGTAGTATTGGGACAGGGTCTTGGGAGACCCAGTACTTC. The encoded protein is CASSIGTGSWETQYF.

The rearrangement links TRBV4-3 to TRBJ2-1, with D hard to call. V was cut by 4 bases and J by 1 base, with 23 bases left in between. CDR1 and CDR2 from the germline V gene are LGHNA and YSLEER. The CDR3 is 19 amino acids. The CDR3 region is CASSPDFGRFVGSYNEQFF. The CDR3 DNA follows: TGCGCCAGCAGCCCCGATTTTGGCAGATTCGTTGGTTCCTACAATGAGCAGTTCTTC.